This T cell receptor (beta chain) was identified during a study of response to subunit inactivated influenza vaccine listed by TCRdb under 2018. For the study in its entirety: Deep quantitative T cell receptor repertoire profiling was used in the study to track responses to a trivalent subunit inactivated influenza vaccine. Study-wide conclusions, independent of this receptor: The authors proposed that each seasonal influenza vaccination may bring in only a limited number of new T cells.

Library preparation was by RT-PCR. Sequencing instrument: Illumina HiSeq 2500. TCRdb reanalyzed the raw reads on its own, using fastp at Q25 for trimming and MiXCR for clone calling, and kept in-frame beta chains. Here each entry gathers all rows of one CDR3 protein and keeps the most common genes and DNA. The sample has roughly 700,000 distinct CDR3 sequences on record, about 15% of them singletons. Approximately 7% of the sample is held by the ten biggest clonotypes. This clonotype has only a few counts. Its antigen target is currently unknown. Base qualities were left out, and no much larger clone turns up one base away. CDR1 and CDR2 were assigned from the germline V gene as MDHEN and SYDVKM. Unmatched junction bases come to 5, with V trimmed by 6 bases and J by 5 bases. There are 15 amino acids in the CDR3, from cysteine to phenylalanine inclusive. The retained sequence is limited to the CDR3, 45 bases, with the frame set at the first base.

The rearranged chain carries TRBV28 and TRBJ1-5; TRBD1 agrees with 12 junctional bases. The source is a man in his fifties who received an inactivated influenza vaccine. Donor details come from another sample of the same person, matched by shared clones. The sample consisted of PBMCs from blood, taken approximately 15 days before vaccination. The CDR3 sequence is CASSSGQGADQPQHF. In nucleotide form, the sequence is TGTGCCAGCAGCTCGGGACAGGGGGCCGATCAGCCCCAGCATTTT.